The 24 T cell receptor beta chains below come from one sample, sequenced in a study of cytomegalovirus exposure and HLA in healthy donors (dated by TCRdb to about 2017). Libraries were prepared through the immunoSEQ multiplex PCR assay. For the multiplex PCR, a mixture combining 60 forward primers for TCR Vbeta segments and 13 reverse primers for TCR Jbeta segments was used. Held by TCRdb, this immuneACCESS table contains in-frame sequences only and omits some clones. Under half of the omission traces to an unresolved V gene where checked; the cause of the rest is unknown. The sample table records about 98,000 clones; more than 60% of these occur just once. The ten largest clonotypes hold roughly 2.5% of the sample. The specimen was PBMCs. Every receptor here comes from a man in his fifties or sixties in good health and CMV-seronegative.

The chain has TRBV6-1 and TRBJ1-3; 9 positions match TRBD1. CDR3 length: 15 residues. Trimming took 5 bases from V and 2 from J; bases not matched to a gene: 4. In germline, CDR1 is MNHNS, CDR2 SASEGT. DNA of the CDR3: TGTGCCAGCAGTTTACAGGGGGCCCCTGGAAACACCATATATTTT. It specifies CASSLQGAPGNTIYF.

This rearrangement joins TRBV11-2 to TRBJ2-7; maybe TRBD1 (5 bases). With 5 bases removed from V and 1 base from J, the gap between germline ends came to 9 bases. The CDR3 has 13 residues. Germline V gives CDR1 SGHAT, CDR2 FQNNGV. The CDR3 protein is CASSMGPSYEQYF. CDR3 sequence (DNA): TGTGCCAGCAGCATGGGGCCTTCCTACGAGCAGTACTTC.

The V call is TRBV6-1, the J call TRBJ1-2; D is ambiguous. Trimming took off 6 bases at V and 6 bases at J, with 14 bases between the two ends. CDR3 length: 13 amino acids. Germline lookup yields CDR1 MNHNS and CDR2 SASEGT. The CDR3 DNA reads TGTGCCAGCAGGCGGGCAGGCCACGATGGCTACACCTTC. Protein: CASRRAGHDGYTF.

This rearrangement joins TRBV4-3 to TRBJ2-7, with 16 nucleotides matching TRBD2. The CDR3 totals 15 residues. Germline-derived CDR1 and CDR2 are LGHNA and YSLEER. J was trimmed by 8 bases and V by 4 bases; bases with no gene match: 5. CDR3 loop: CASSPGTSGGAQQYF. As DNA, the CDR3 is TGCGCCAGCAGCCCTGGGACTAGCGGGGGGGCCCAGCAGTACTTC.

The genes are TRBV15 and TRBJ1-4; D call uncertain. The CDR3 covers 14 residues. Germline CDR1 is LNHNV and CDR2 is YYDKDF (reference sequence). The V gene lost 5 bases and the J gene lost 8 bases, with 15 bases spanning the gap. The CDR3 loop reads CATSPPGGYEKLFF. Here the CDR3 DNA reads TGTGCCACCAGCCCCCCTGGAGGATACGAAAAACTGTTTTTT.

J is TRBJ2-1 and V is TRBV6-5, with D perhaps TRBD2 (7 bases). The CDR3 is made up of 16 amino acids. Germline values: CDR1 MNHEY, CDR2 SVGAGI. Trimming left V 0 bases short and J 4 bases short, with 13 bases between. This CDR3 reads CASSYSGGAPYNEQFF. The CDR3 region has the DNA TGTGCCAGCAGTTACTCAGGGGGGGCTCCGTACAATGAGCAGTTCTTC.

The chain carries TRBV11-2 and TRBJ2-5; possibly TRBD2 for D (5 bases). The DNA matches TRBJ2-7 better at its end, which makes the J call doubtful. CDR3 size: 15 residues. Germline CDR1 and CDR2: SGHAT and FQNNGV. The CDR3 here is CASSLTGRETYEQYF. DNA of the CDR3: TGTGCCAGCAGCTTAACTGGCCGGGAAACCTACGAGCAGTACTTC.

DNA for the CDR3: TGTGCCAGCAGCCAAGATGGCCTGCAGTCACCCCTCCACTTT. Protein product: CASSQDGLQSPLHF. This chain joins TRBV4-2 and TRBJ1-6, with D unresolved. The CDR3 contains 14 residues. The germline V gene encodes CDR1 LGHNA and CDR2 YNFKEQ. V shed 0 bases and J shed 10 bases, with 10 bases lying between them.

The CDR3 here is CAWSTANYGYTF. The CDR3 DNA reads as TGTGCCTGGTCAACGGCTAACTATGGCTACACCTTC. This chain connects TRBV30 to TRBJ1-2; D not resolved. The V gene's germline CDR1 is GTSNPN and CDR2 SVGIG (reference sequence). Between the trimmed V and J ends, which lost 5 bases and 0 bases, there was a span of 7 bases. This CDR3 region has 12 residues.

The rearrangement joins TRBV28 to TRBJ1-3; D is uncertain. The CDR3 sequence is 13 residues long. V was cut by 2 bases and J by 5 bases, with 7 bases left in between. CDR1 is MDHEN and CDR2 is SYDVKM in the germline V gene. As DNA, the CDR3 is TGTGCCAGCAGTTTAGTGTATAGAAACACCATATATTTT. It is translated as CASSLVYRNTIYF.

V is TRBV9 and J is TRBJ2-1, with 8 bases fitting TRBD1. V lost 3 bases to trimming and J lost 1 base; unmatched junction nucleotides: 6. In germline, CDR1 is SGDLS, CDR2 YYNGEE. The CDR3 covers 16 residues. Written as DNA, the CDR3 is TGTGCCAGCAGCGGAGGACAGGGCCGTTCCTACAATGAGCAGTTCTTC. Its translation is CASSGGQGRSYNEQFF. Based on the CDR3 plus reference TRBV9 and TRBJ2-1, the full variable domain is DSGVTQTPKHLITATGQRVTLRCSPRSGDLSVYWYQQSLDQGLQFLIQYYNGEERAKGNILERFSAQQFPDLHSELNLSSLELGDSALYFCASSGGQGRSYNEQFFGPGTRLTVL.

The chain uses TRBV10-3 and TRBJ2-1; D ambiguous. This CDR3 contains 13 residues. Germline CDR1 ENHRY, CDR2 SYGVKD. V shed 4 bases and J shed 10 bases, with 14 bases lying between them. CDR3 amino acids: CAISGFTAKEQFF. The CDR3 region has the DNA TGTGCCATCAGTGGTTTCACAGCAAAGGAGCAGTTCTTC.

V usage is TRBV29-1 and J usage is TRBJ2-7, with TRBD1 matching 9 bases. Germline V gives CDR1 SQVTM, CDR2 ANQGSEA. This CDR3 contains 14 residues. V lost 7 bases and J lost 6; bases outside the gene matches: 13. The CDR3 nucleotides are TGCAGCGGAAAGCGGGGACAGGGCACCTCCGAGCAGTACTTC. Translated: CSGKRGQGTSEQYF.

This clone was observed once. The V and J genes are TRBV30 and TRBJ1-1, with D uncertain. The CDR3 is 11 amino acids. V was cut by 0 bases and J by 5 bases, with 4 bases left in between. The germline V gene has CDR1 GTSNPN and CDR2 SVGIG (reference sequence). CDR3 in amino acids: CAWSVGTEAFF. The DNA of the CDR3 is TGTGCCTGGAGTGTCGGGACTGAAGCTTTCTTT.

The chain uses TRBV5-1 and TRBJ2-1, with 7 bases identical to TRBD2. CDR1 is SGHRS, CDR2 YFSETQ, per germline. The CDR3 is made up of 17 amino acids. V shed 0 bases, J shed 4 bases, and the junction held 10 bases outside the gene matches. CDR3 sequence: CASSLGASGYGYNEQFF. The DNA of the CDR3 is TGCGCCAGCAGCTTGGGGGCTAGCGGTTATGGGTACAATGAGCAGTTCTTC.

This clone came up a few times. Mismatch with germline at one junction end may stem from a read error. The rearrangement uses TRBV28 and TRBJ1-1, with D maybe TRBD1 (5 bases). The CDR3 is 14 amino acids. Germline values: CDR1 MDHEN, CDR2 SYDVKM. CDR3 in amino acids: CASSLWAGQTEAFF. CDR3 DNA sequence: TGTGCCAGCAGTCTATGGGCAGGACAAACTGAAGCTTTCTTT.

This chain links TRBV5-1 with TRBJ1-5; D is ambiguous. The CDR3 sequence is 13 residues long. The V end lost 0 bases, the J end lost 5 bases, and 6 bases lay between the germline ends. Germline CDR1 SGHRS, CDR2 YFSETQ. In DNA, the CDR3 is TGCGCCAGCAGCTTGGACACCTATCAGCCCCAGCATTTT. Protein product: CASSLDTYQPQHF.

The chain joins TRBV4-1 to TRBJ2-1, with 10 bases matching TRBD1. The germline gives CDR1 MGHRA, CDR2 YSYEKL. The CDR3 extends over 16 amino acids. Trimming took 1 base from V and 3 from J; bases not matched to a gene: 3. This chain's CDR3 is CASSQGQGANYNEQFF. The CDR3 DNA follows: TGCGCCAGCAGCCAAGGACAGGGGGCGAACTACAATGAGCAGTTCTTC.

This clone was found a few times. The chain's CDR3 is CASSHILGTSGPYNEQFF. CDR3 DNA: TGCGCCAGCAGCCACATCCTCGGGACTAGCGGGCCTTACAATGAGCAGTTCTTC. V gene TRBV4-1 combines with J gene TRBJ2-1, with 12 bases fitting TRBD2. This CDR3 is 18 amino acids long. J was trimmed by 4 bases and V by 3 bases; bases with no gene match: 10. Germline values: CDR1 MGHRA, CDR2 YSYEKL.

The V and J genes are TRBV30 and TRBJ2-7, with TRBD1 as a possible D gene (6 bases). The CDR3 sequence is 15 residues long. The germline CDR1 and CDR2 sequences are GTSNPN and SVGIG (reference sequence). The V and J ends lost 3 bases and 7 bases respectively, with 22 bases between them. CDR3 DNA: TGTGCCTGGAGGGGGGCGGTTTTAGAGTCGCGGGAGCAGTACTTC. Its translation is CAWRGAVLESREQYF.

The chain carries TRBV5-8 and TRBJ2-7; 10 bases agree with TRBD1. The CDR3 runs to 14 residues. Germline CDR1 reads SGHTS; CDR2 reads YDEGEE. J gave up 2 bases and V 4 bases, and 3 bases lay outside the gene matches. CDR3: CASSRDRGAYEQYF. CDR3 sequence (DNA): TGTGCCAGCAGCAGGGACAGGGGCGCCTACGAGCAGTACTTC.

The V and J genes are TRBV10-3 and TRBJ1-5, with TRBD1 matching 7 bases. The CDR3 contains 16 residues. Germline V gene sequence: CDR1 ENHRY, CDR2 SYGVKD. With V trimmed by 3 bases and J by 10 bases, 15 bases remained unmatched. CDR3 amino acids: CAISDGVGQGGGPQHF. CDR3 sequence (DNA): TGTGCCATCAGTGATGGGGTGGGGCAGGGGGGTGGCCCCCAGCATTTT.

This clone is large in the sample. The V call is TRBV6-1, the J call TRBJ2-1, with 12 nucleotides matching TRBD1. Germline V gene lookup returns CDR1 MNHNS and CDR2 SASEGT. The V segment lost 3 bases and the J segment 5 bases; nucleotides outside the gene matches: 2. The CDR3 runs to 15 residues. As DNA, the CDR3 is TGTGCCAGCAGTGAGGGGACAGGGGGCCACAATGAGCAGTTCTTC. It is translated as CASSEGTGGHNEQFF.

Comment on this clone: The same CDR3 is also encoded by other DNA sequences in this sample. The chain combines TRBV5-1 with TRBJ2-5; D uncertain. The germline V gene has CDR1 SGHRS and CDR2 YFSETQ. Trimming removed 4 bases at V and 4 bases at J, with 5 bases between. CDR3 length: 11 amino acids. The CDR3 protein is CASSPGETQYF. DNA of the CDR3: TGCGCCAGCAGCCCGGGAGAGACCCAGTACTTC.